The clone carrying this T cell receptor (beta chain) has a single count. The antigen remains undetermined. CDR3 length equals 15 residues. Germline CDR1 and CDR2: MNHEY and SVGAGI. Trimming took 5 bases from V and 8 from J, leaving 18 bases between them. This entry belongs to a study of shared clonotypes between healthy human individuals. CD45RO-negative CD8 cells positively selected for CCR7 made up the naive population, which excluded terminally differentiated effector memory CD45RA+ cells. Those who donated, Caucasian adults without exception, all lived in Nashville, Tennessee. Each subset's genomic DNA was split evenly across several immunoSEQ plates. Profiled with immunoSEQ multiplex PCR; TCRdb holds only in-frame clones, not every one. The data contain about 1.9 million clones, about 94% of them singletons. Study findings and constraints: Memory subsets generally showed smaller estimated richness than naive subsets did. An expected dependence of interdonor clonotype sharing on sequencing depth was noted.

This TCR derives from a man younger than 35 in good health. Some clones in this sample may be carry-over from other donors' samples. The chain is built from TRBV6-5 and TRBJ1-4; TRBD1 is a possible D gene (5 bases). Sequenced: naive CD8+ T cells from PBMCs. In nucleotides, the CDR3 is TGTGCCAGCAGTCTACTCCCCGGGAGGGGCGAAAAACTGTTTTTT. Translated: CASSLLPGRGEKLFF.